Listed below are T cell receptor beta chains from one sample, sequenced in a study of blood T cells in healthy people across ages. TCRdb re-analysed the 5' RACE reads in MiXCR, keeping a single row per CDR3 protein. The data show 1.5 million to 2 million distinct CDR3 sequences, roughly 32% seen once. Material for sequencing was blood. The origin of the receptors is a woman aged 25 to 45 in good health. The CDR3 runs from the conserved cysteine through the conserved F or W.

cdr3_length,v_call,j_call,cdr3_aa
16,TRBV6-5,TRBJ2-1,CASSYSPSGGSNEQFF
18,TRBV7-9,TRBJ2-1,CASSTLMVDRTRYNEQFF
17,TRBV20-1,TRBJ2-3,CSALKSSGPELTDTQYF
15,TRBV20-1,-,CSAQTLAGISYEQYF
18,TRBV9,TRBJ2-3,CASSGGLAGGHYTDTQYF
14,TRBV6-1,TRBJ2-7,CASSEARVYYEQYF
15,TRBV9,TRBJ2-1,CASSLLERGINEQFF
13,TRBV5-1,TRBJ2-5,CASSLIHRKAQYF
13,TRBV2,TRBJ2-1,CASSGWGGDEQFF
15,TRBV27,TRBJ2-1,CASSSLEGPYNEQFF
13,TRBV7-6,TRBJ2-7,CASSFKEDYEQYF
14,TRBV29-1,TRBJ2-7,CSVDRGKGSYEQYF
16,TRBV15,TRBJ1-4,CATSRDHDRGGEKLFF
16,TRBV6-1,TRBJ1-5,CASSRGRDRSNQPQHF
15,TRBV4-1,TRBJ1-4,CASSQARTDNEKLFF
17,TRBV7-2,TRBJ2-3,CASSRSRTGNYQDTQYF
11,TRBV29-1,TRBJ2-7,CSVPDSYEQYF
14,TRBV7-9,TRBJ2-3,CASIEAGGPDTQYF
16,TRBV29-1,TRBJ2-6,CSVAGDPNPGANVLTF
12,TRBV28,TRBJ2-7,CASMDSYYEQYF
17,TRBV6-2/TRBV6-3,TRBJ2-7,CASGLAGGPGRVYEQYF
18,TRBV6-1,TRBJ2-3,CASNGGLAGAPGQDTQYF
14,TRBV20-1,TRBJ1-6,CSAHLGTENSPLHF
18,TRBV7-6,TRBJ2-6,CASSSATGEGSGANVLTF
16,TRBV4-1,TRBJ1-1,CASSQGPGQPNTEAFF
15,TRBV6-6,TRBJ2-2,CASSYRAGDTGELFF